This T cell receptor (beta chain) originates from a study of OX40 agonist ivuxolimab in advanced cancers. With respect to the entire study: Ivuxolimab, which targeted the costimulatory receptor OX40 (CD134), was an agonistic, fully human IgG2 monoclonal antibody. Peripheral TCRbeta sequencing aimed to test whether ivuxolimab altered TCR sequence diversity and caused clonal T-cell expansion. Partial responses were achieved by three dose-escalation patients, of whom one had hepatocellular carcinoma and two had cutaneous melanoma. Of the 52 patients in dose escalation, about 20 had hepatocellular carcinoma, approximately 15 had melanoma, 9 had renal cell carcinoma and 9 had head and neck cancer. Prior anti-PD-1, anti-PD-L1 or anti-CTLA-4 therapy was permitted, and checkpoint inhibitors had been received by about 37% of dose-escalation patients. Intravenous ivuxolimab was administered to patients every 2 weeks at six dose levels: 0.01, 0.1, 0.3, 1.5, 3 and 10 mg/kg. The dose-escalation cohort was 82.7% male with a mean age of about 60 years, ranging from roughly 20 to 80. The paper describes the monotherapy dose-escalation part (N of about 55 patients) of the phase I trial of ivuxolimab.

To sequence the TCRbeta CDR3 region, genomic DNA was isolated from the sorted cells. The immunoSEQ Assay was used to sequence the TCRbeta CDR3 regions. The source is immuneACCESS, and TCRdb retained only in-frame sequences with V and J called. Part of the clones is not carried over; for the studies checked, unresolved V genes explain less than half of this, and the remainder is unexplained. For this sample there are roughly 70,000 clones; 90% appear just once. The leading ten clones occupy roughly 0.51% of the sample. The trial excluded patients who had a history of autoimmune disease or were on systemic immunosuppression. Peripheral blood for TCR sequencing was collected from all dose cohorts at baseline, on cycle 4 day 1, and on cycle 7 day 1. Samples came from an open-label, multicenter, first-in-human phase I dose-escalation trial of ivuxolimab. The trial enrolled adults with locally advanced or metastatic head and neck squamous cell, hepatocellular, melanoma or renal cell carcinoma. Before TCR sequencing, CD4+ T cells and CD8+ T cells were sorted from peripheral blood as separate populations.

Results the study describes overall, beyond this receptor: The antigen specificity of the peripheral T cells that underwent clonal expansion was not determined. Low levels of normalized T-cell clonal expansion were also seen in some patients who did not respond. In the 0.1-3.0 mg/kg groups, partial responders had among the lowest normalized peripheral clonal expansion, particularly in CD8+ T cells. After ivuxolimab, CD8+ T cells had more expanded clones than CD4+ T cells on average. At doses from 0.1 to 3.0 mg/kg, clonal expansion was seen in both CD4+ and CD8+ blood T cells between baseline and week 6.

The CDR3, from cysteine to phenylalanine, totals 14 residues. This entry keeps only the CDR3 DNA: 42 bases, framed from base 1. V and J are truncated by 5 bases and 4 bases respectively, leaving an intervening sequence of 11 bases. For CDR1 and CDR2, the germline V gene (reference sequence) lists SEHNR and FQNEAQ. This clone has just a few counts. This clone's antigen is unknown. Within one base of it there is no much larger clone, and no base qualities were kept. The source material was CD4+ or CD8+ T cells sorted from blood, sampled in a trial of the OX40 agonist ivuxolimab. This receptor chain uses TRBV7-9 and TRBJ2-2, with the identity of the D gene unclear. This clonotype was obtained from an adult with an advanced solid tumor such as melanoma, head and neck, liver or kidney cancer. The nucleotides read TGTGCCAGCAGCCCTGATCTGGGCACCGGGGAGCTGTTTTTT. It translates to CASSPDLGTGELFF.